The rows below give T cell receptor beta chains drawn from one sample of a study of T cells in Graves' hyperthyroidism and ophthalmopathy. TCRdb re-derived calls from the multiplex PCR reads in MiXCR, one entry per CDR3 protein. The sample holds a few hundred thousand distinct CDR3 sequences; around 15% are singletons and the top ten take 5% to 6.5%. The sample comprised blood. These receptors were taken from a woman younger than 35 with Graves' hyperthyroidism. CDR3s include the opening cysteine and the closing phenylalanine or tryptophan. The D gene is left open where the match is weak. Expanded clones are given a class, and other clones once, few, many or no size at all.

d_call: TRBD2; cdr3_length: 15; j_call: TRBJ2-3; v_call: TRBV6-1; clone_size: .; cdr3_nt: TGTGCCAGCAGCGTGACTAGCGGGCAACCAGATACGCAGTATTTT; cdr3_aa: CASSVTSGQPDTQYF
d_call: .; cdr3_length: 14; j_call: TRBJ1-1; v_call: TRBV3-1; clone_size: many; cdr3_nt: TGTGCCAGCAGCCAAAGGACGGCGAACACTGAAGCTTTCTTT; cdr3_aa: CASSQRTANTEAFF
d_call: TRBD1; cdr3_length: 15; j_call: TRBJ2-6; v_call: TRBV28; clone_size: .; cdr3_nt: TGTGCCAGCAGTTTATTCGGCAGGGGGCCTGTCGTCCTGACTTTC; cdr3_aa: CASSLFGRGPVVLTF
d_call: .; cdr3_length: 13; j_call: TRBJ1-1; v_call: TRBV5-8; clone_size: many; cdr3_nt: TGTGCCAGCAGCTTGGACAGGTACACTGAAGCTTTCTTT; cdr3_aa: CASSLDRYTEAFF
d_call: .; cdr3_length: 15; j_call: TRBJ2-6; v_call: TRBV12-3/TRBV12-4; clone_size: many; cdr3_nt: TGTGCCAGCAACGGGGGTTCCTCTGGGGCCAACGTCCTGACTTTC; cdr3_aa: CASNGGSSGANVLTF
d_call: .; cdr3_length: 15; j_call: TRBJ2-1; v_call: TRBV27; clone_size: .; cdr3_nt: TGTGCCAGCAGTTTATCTCCAGGGACCTACAATGAGCAGTTCTTC; cdr3_aa: CASSLSPGTYNEQFF
d_call: TRBD2; cdr3_length: 15; j_call: TRBJ2-2; v_call: TRBV7-2; clone_size: .; cdr3_nt: TGTGCCAGCAGCCCCCGCGGCGGGAGGAACGGGGAGCTGTTTTTT; cdr3_aa: CASSPRGGRNGELFF
d_call: .; cdr3_length: 14; j_call: TRBJ2-7; v_call: TRBV14; clone_size: .; cdr3_nt: TGTGCCAGCAGCCGCAAGACAGAGACCTACGAGCAGTACTTC; cdr3_aa: CASSRKTETYEQYF
d_call: TRBD2; cdr3_length: 14; j_call: TRBJ2-1; v_call: TRBV30; clone_size: .; cdr3_nt: TGTGCCTGGACAGGCTTTAGCGGGTCGGGAGAGCAGTTCTTC; cdr3_aa: CAWTGFSGSGEQFF
d_call: .; cdr3_length: 16; j_call: TRBJ2-3; v_call: TRBV5-1; clone_size: few; cdr3_nt: TGCGCCAGCAATATCATCAGGAGAACGAGCACAGATACGCAGTATTTT; cdr3_aa: CASNIIRRTSTDTQYF
d_call: TRBD2; cdr3_length: 17; j_call: TRBJ2-1; v_call: TRBV2; clone_size: .; cdr3_nt: TGTGCCAGCAGTGAAGCGCGTGCGGGAGGCGGCTACAATGAGCAGTTCTTC; cdr3_aa: CASSEARAGGGYNEQFF
d_call: TRBD2; cdr3_length: 16; j_call: TRBJ2-1; v_call: TRBV30; clone_size: .; cdr3_nt: TGTGCCTGGAGTCCACGGAAAACCGGGAGGATGGATGAGCAGTTCTTC; cdr3_aa: CAWSPRKTGRMDEQFF
d_call: .; cdr3_length: 14; j_call: TRBJ1-2; v_call: TRBV29-1; clone_size: .; cdr3_nt: TGCAGCGTTCTGGAAGGGGGGAGAGGAAATGGCTACACCTTC; cdr3_aa: CSVLEGGRGNGYTF
d_call: .; cdr3_length: 15; j_call: TRBJ1-1; v_call: TRBV18; clone_size: many; cdr3_nt: TGTGCCAGCTCACCACCTTCCCTCCCTAACACTGAAGCTTTCTTT; cdr3_aa: CASSPPSLPNTEAFF
d_call: TRBD1; cdr3_length: 15; j_call: TRBJ1-2; v_call: TRBV5-4; clone_size: few; cdr3_nt: TGTGCCAGCAGCTTTCGGGACAGGACCAACTATGGCTACACCTTC; cdr3_aa: CASSFRDRTNYGYTF
d_call: TRBD1; cdr3_length: 15; j_call: TRBJ2-7; v_call: TRBV6-6; clone_size: few; cdr3_nt: TGTGCCAGCAGTTACCGACAGGGTAAACCTTACGAGCAGTACTTC; cdr3_aa: CASSYRQGKPYEQYF
d_call: TRBD1; cdr3_length: 19; j_call: TRBJ2-1; v_call: TRBV11-2; clone_size: many; cdr3_nt: TGTGCCAGCAGCTTCCGGGACAGGGTCTCCCTTTACTCCTACAATGAGCAGTTCTTC; cdr3_aa: CASSFRDRVSLYSYNEQFF
d_call: .; cdr3_length: 14; j_call: TRBJ1-5; v_call: TRBV27; clone_size: few; cdr3_nt: TGTGCCAGCAGACCGCCGGACAGCAATCAGCCCCAGCATTTT; cdr3_aa: CASRPPDSNQPQHF
d_call: TRBD2; cdr3_length: 14; j_call: TRBJ2-7; v_call: TRBV7-3; clone_size: .; cdr3_nt: TGTGCCAGCAGCTCGGGACTAGGACACGACGAGCAGTACTTC; cdr3_aa: CASSSGLGHDEQYF
d_call: .; cdr3_length: 14; j_call: TRBJ1-1; v_call: TRBV12-3/TRBV12-4; clone_size: many; cdr3_nt: TGTGCCAGCAGTTTAGCGCGTAGGGATCCTGAAGCTTTCTTT; cdr3_aa: CASSLARRDPEAFF
d_call: TRBD2; cdr3_length: 15; j_call: TRBJ2-3; v_call: TRBV4-1; clone_size: .; cdr3_nt: TGCACCAGCAGCCAAGTGGGACTAGCAACAGATACGCAGTATTTT; cdr3_aa: CTSSQVGLATDTQYF
d_call: .; cdr3_length: 16; j_call: TRBJ1-2; v_call: TRBV10-3; clone_size: few; cdr3_nt: TGTGCCATCAGTGAGTCGGGTTCGCTGGGACGGTATGGCTACACCTTC; cdr3_aa: CAISESGSLGRYGYTF
d_call: TRBD1; cdr3_length: 17; j_call: TRBJ2-1; v_call: TRBV28; clone_size: many; cdr3_nt: TGTGCCAGCAGTTTCGTAGATCGGGACAGGGGATACAATGAGCAGTTCTTC; cdr3_aa: CASSFVDRDRGYNEQFF
d_call: .; cdr3_length: 15; j_call: TRBJ2-7; v_call: TRBV27; clone_size: many; cdr3_nt: TGTGCCAGCAGTTCTTTCCTAGGGATGCACTACGAGCAGTACTTC; cdr3_aa: CASSSFLGMHYEQYF
d_call: .; cdr3_length: 15; j_call: TRBJ1-3; v_call: TRBV27; clone_size: few; cdr3_nt: TGTGCCAGCAAGGCCGAGGGGGGGGGAAGAAACACCATATATTTT; cdr3_aa: CASKAEGGGRNTIYF
d_call: .; cdr3_length: 14; j_call: TRBJ2-7; v_call: TRBV20-1; clone_size: .; cdr3_nt: TGCAGTGCTAGATTTTCAGGAGTGTACTACGAGCAGTACTTC; cdr3_aa: CSARFSGVYYEQYF